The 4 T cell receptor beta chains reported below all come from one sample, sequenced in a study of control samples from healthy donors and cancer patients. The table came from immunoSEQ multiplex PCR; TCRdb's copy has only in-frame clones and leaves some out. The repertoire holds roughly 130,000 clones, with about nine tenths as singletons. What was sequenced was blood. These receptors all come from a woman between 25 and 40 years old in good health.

The CDR3 region has the DNA TGTGCCAGCAGGCACCATGGGGGGGAGCAGTACTTC. Translating gives CASRHHGGEQYF. This chain links TRBV9 with TRBJ2-7, with D possibly matching TRBD2 (6 bases). CDR1 and CDR2 (germline): SGDLS, YYNGEE. V lost 5 bases and J 7 bases, leaving 13 bases between the germline ends. This CDR3 contains 12 residues.

CDR3 sequence: CASSSGQGGNQPQHF. The DNA for the CDR3 is TGTGCCAGCAGCTCCGGACAGGGGGGCAATCAGCCCCAGCATTTT. The rearrangement uses TRBV7-2 and TRBJ1-5, with 10 positions matching TRBD1. The V gene's germline CDR1 is SGHTA and CDR2 FQGNSA. V shed 4 bases, J shed 2 bases, and the junction held 2 bases outside the gene matches. The CDR3 length is 15 residues.

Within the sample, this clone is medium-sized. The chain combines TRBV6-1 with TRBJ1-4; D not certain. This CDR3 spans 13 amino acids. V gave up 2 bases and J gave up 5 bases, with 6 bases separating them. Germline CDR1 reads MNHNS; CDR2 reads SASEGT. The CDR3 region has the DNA TGTGCCAGCAGTGAACTGGGGAATGAAAAACTGTTTTTT. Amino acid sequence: CASSELGNEKLFF.

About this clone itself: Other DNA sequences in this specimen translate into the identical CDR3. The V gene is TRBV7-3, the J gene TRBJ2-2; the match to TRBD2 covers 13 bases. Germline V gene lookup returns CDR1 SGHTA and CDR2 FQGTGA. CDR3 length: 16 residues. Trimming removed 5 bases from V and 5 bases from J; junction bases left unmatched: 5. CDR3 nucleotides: TGTGCCAGCAGCCTTGGACTAGCGGGAGCAACCGGGGAGCTGTTTTTT. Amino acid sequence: CASSLGLAGATGELFF.